Presented here are 29 T cell receptor beta chains from one specimen sequenced in a study of OX40 agonist ivuxolimab in advanced cancers. Data came from immunoSEQ multiplex PCR; TCRdb stores just in-frame clones and leaves some out. The sample includes tens of thousands of clones, approximately 93% of them seen just once. The sample in question was CD4+ or CD8+ T cells sorted from blood, obtained in a trial of the OX40 agonist ivuxolimab. These receptor sequences come from an adult with an advanced solid tumor such as melanoma, head and neck, liver or kidney cancer.

The chain combines TRBV9 with TRBJ2-7, with 9 bases lining up with TRBD1. V shed 0 bases, J shed 2 bases, and the junction held 6 bases outside the gene matches. The CDR3 sequence is 16 residues long. Germline assignment: CDR1 SGDLS and CDR2 YYNGEE. CDR3 bases: TGTGCCAGCAGCGTAGCGGTCGGACAGGGGACCTACGAGCAGTACTTC. Protein sequence: CASSVAVGQGTYEQYF.

The chain combines TRBV6-1 with TRBJ2-5; D is perhaps TRBD1 or TRBD2 (5 bases each). TRBJ2-7 explains the end of the DNA better; the J call may be wrong. The CDR3 is 15 residues long. Germline V gene sequence: CDR1 MNHNS, CDR2 SASEGT. The CDR3 reads CASSVHGTANYEQYF. The CDR3 region has the DNA TGTGCCAGCAGTGTTCACGGGACGGCTAACTACGAGCAGTACTTC.

This sequence joins TRBV10-3 and TRBJ2-7; 8 nucleotides align to TRBD2. Germline V gene lookup returns CDR1 ENHRY and CDR2 SYGVKD. V gave up 6 bases and J gave up 2 bases; unmatched junction bases: 6. This CDR3 comprises 14 residues. DNA of the CDR3: TGTGCCATCAGGATGACTAGCGTGGCCTACGAGCAGTACTTC. Protein product: CAIRMTSVAYEQYF.

This clone showed up just once. The chain carries TRBV27 and TRBJ1-1; 9 bases are shared with TRBD1. The CDR3 sequence is 15 residues long. Germline V CDR1 and CDR2: MNHEY, SMNVEV (reference sequence). Losses at the gene ends were 3 bases for V and 1 base for J; bases not matched to a gene: 3. Here the CDR3 DNA reads TGTGCCAGCAGTTTGTTACAGGGGGCGAACACTGAAGCTTTCTTT. Translation gives CASSLLQGANTEAFF.

The chain carries TRBV28 and TRBJ2-1; 10 bases line up with TRBD2. The CDR3 runs to 16 residues. Germline CDR1 is MDHEN and CDR2 is SYDVKM. Unmatched junction bases numbered 3, after V lost 1 base and J lost 3 bases. Here the CDR3 reads CASSLSLAGVYNEQFF. DNA of the CDR3: TGTGCCAGCAGTTTATCTCTAGCGGGGGTCTACAATGAGCAGTTCTTC.

The chain has TRBV27 and TRBJ2-3, with D uncertain. Germline values: CDR1 MNHEY, CDR2 SMNVEV (reference sequence). CDR3 length: 14 residues. The ends were cut back, 2 bases at V and 0 bases at J, with 6 bases in the middle. The CDR3 DNA reads as TGTGCCAGCAGTTTAGACCCTAGCACAGATACGCAGTATTTT. As protein: CASSLDPSTDTQYF.

V is TRBV14 and J is TRBJ2-6; D is unclear. Germline values: CDR1 SGHDN, CDR2 FVKESK. Trimming shortened V by 1 base and J by 3 bases, and 1 base separated the two germline ends. The CDR3 totals 13 residues. The CDR3 is CASSQVGANVLTF. The CDR3, as DNA: TGTGCCAGCAGCCAAGTTGGGGCCAACGTCCTGACTTTC.

V is TRBV15 and J is TRBJ2-1; 9 nucleotides agree with TRBD2. This CDR3 region has 15 residues. The trim removed 5 bases at V and 2 bases at J, leaving 4 bases unmatched. CDR1 is LNHNV, CDR2 YYDKDF, per germline (reference sequence). CDR3 sequence reads: CATSGLAGAYNEQFF. The CDR3 DNA is TGTGCCACCAGCGGATTAGCGGGAGCCTACAATGAGCAGTTCTTC.

Notes on this clone: One junction end does not reproduce the germline sequence, and a read error may be involved. V gene TRBV19 combines with J gene TRBJ1-5; D is uncertain. The germline V gene encodes CDR1 LNHDA and CDR2 SQIVND (reference sequence). The CDR3 length is 13 residues. This CDR3 reads CASSIASNRPQHF. The CDR3 DNA is TGTGCCAGTAGTATAGCTAGCAATCGGCCCCAGCATTTT.

This clone was seen once. The gene calls are TRBV2 and TRBJ1-4; the match to TRBD1 covers 7 bases. The CDR3 contains 15 residues. V was clipped by 5 bases and J by 6 bases; unmatched bases: 9. Germline V gene data show CDR1 as SNHLY and CDR2 as FYNNEI. The CDR3 DNA is TGTGCCAGCAGTCCTCACAGGGGTCCGGATGAAAAACTGTTTTTT. Protein product: CASSPHRGPDEKLFF. The variable domain in full, completed from reference TRBV2 and TRBJ1-4, reads EPEVTQTPSHQVTQMGQEVILRCVPISNHLYFYWYRQILGQKVEFLVSFYNNEISEKSEIFDDQFSVERPDGSNFTLKIRSTKLEDSAMYFCASSPHRGPDEKLFFGSGTQLSVL.

V gene TRBV7-9 combines with J gene TRBJ1-2, with no clear D. The CDR3 sequence is 15 residues long. V was shortened by 4 bases and J by 2 bases, with 14 bases between the two germline ends. CDR1 and CDR2 from the germline V gene are SEHNR and FQNEAQ (reference sequence). The CDR3, as DNA: TGTGCCAGCAGCTCCCCAGCCGGGCTAAACTATGGCTACACCTTC. Its protein is CASSSPAGLNYGYTF.

The gene calls are TRBV13 and TRBJ1-5; D unclear. The V gene's germline CDR1 is PRHDT and CDR2 FYEKMQ (reference sequence). CDR3 length: 13 amino acids. Trimming pared 8 bases from V and 7 bases from J, leaving 15 bases between. The CDR3 region is CASSPGKRQPQHF. CDR3 nucleotide sequence: TGTGCCAGCTCTCCGGGGAAGAGACAGCCCCAGCATTTT.

V gene TRBV4-1 combines with J gene TRBJ2-1; maybe TRBD2 (5 bases). The germline V and J ends were trimmed by 6 bases and 7 bases, with 13 bases remaining between them. The CDR3 contains 13 residues. CDR1 is MGHRA and CDR2 is YSYEKL in the germline V gene. CDR3 in amino acids: CASSPLRVNEQFF. CDR3 sequence (DNA): TGCGCCAGCAGTCCCTTGCGGGTGAATGAGCAGTTCTTC.

The rearrangement links TRBV13 to TRBJ2-3; 7 nucleotides match TRBD2. Germline V gives CDR1 PRHDT, CDR2 FYEKMQ (reference sequence). This CDR3 is built from 14 residues. Trimming took 9 bases from V and 2 from J; bases not matched to a gene: 8. The CDR3, as DNA: TGTGCCAGTCGGGAGGCGGGGACCACAGATACGCAGTATTTT. Amino acid sequence: CASREAGTTDTQYF.

V gene TRBV5-8 combines with J gene TRBJ2-2; D not resolved. This CDR3 spans 13 amino acids. The germline CDR1 and CDR2 sequences are SGHTS and YDEGEE. The V end lost 4 bases, the J end lost 1 base, and 5 bases lay between the germline ends. As DNA, the CDR3 is TGTGCCAGCAGCGTAGTGAACACCGGGGAGCTGTTTTTT. It encodes CASSVVNTGELFF.

This chain joins TRBV27 and TRBJ1-5; D is unclear. The CDR3 sequence is 13 residues long. Trimming took off 7 bases at V and 9 bases at J, with 16 bases between the two ends. Per germline, CDR1 MNHEY and CDR2 SMNVEV (reference sequence). The DNA of the CDR3 is TGTGCCAGCAAGTCGGGCGGCCTAGGGCCCCAGCATTTT. The encoded protein is CASKSGGLGPQHF.

This clone showed up just a few times. The V and J genes are TRBV7-2 and TRBJ1-5; the D is unclear. Trimming removed 1 base from V and 3 bases from J, with 1 base in between. The CDR3 extends over 12 amino acids. The germline V gene has CDR1 SGHTA and CDR2 FQGNSA. The CDR3 DNA reads as TGTGCCAGCAGCTTAGACAATCAGCCCCAGCATTTT. This sequence encodes CASSLDNQPQHF.

V gene TRBV13 combines with J gene TRBJ1-1; D is possibly TRBD1 (5 bases). V was shortened by 7 bases and J by 4 bases, with 13 bases between the two germline ends. CDR3 length equals 13 residues. The V gene's germline CDR1 is PRHDT and CDR2 FYEKMQ (reference sequence). The CDR3: CASTWGSGTEAFF. CDR3 coding DNA: TGTGCCAGCACCTGGGGGAGTGGCACTGAAGCTTTCTTT.

This chain uses TRBV7-9 with TRBJ2-7; 8 positions agree with TRBD2. Per the germline V gene, CDR1 is SEHNR and CDR2 is FQNEAQ (reference sequence). Trimming removed 10 bases from V and 5 bases from J; junction bases left unmatched: 10. This CDR3 region has 13 residues. The CDR3 sequence is CATGGEGTDEQYF. The CDR3 DNA is TGTGCCACCGGGGGGGAGGGGACCGACGAGCAGTACTTC.

V and J are TRBV5-6 and TRBJ2-3; D remains unclear. Per the germline V gene, CDR1 is SGHDT and CDR2 is YYEEEE. This CDR3 spans 16 amino acids. V shed 4 bases and J shed 1 base, with 16 bases lying between them. The CDR3 nucleotides read TGTGCCAGCAGCCCTACCCTAGGGATGGGCACAGATACGCAGTATTTT. This translates into CASSPTLGMGTDTQYF.

The V and J genes are TRBV29-1 and TRBJ2-1, with D perhaps given as TRBD1 or TRBD2 (7 bases each). This CDR3 region has 13 residues. The germline V gene has CDR1 SQVTM and CDR2 ANQGSEA. V gave up 8 bases and J gave up 9 bases, with 20 bases separating them. DNA for the CDR3: TGCAGCATGGGGCGGGAGTCAGGGGGTGAGCAGTTCTTC. It yields the protein CSMGRESGGEQFF.

This chain joins TRBV11-3 and TRBJ2-7; D is possibly TRBD1 (5 bases). The CDR3 sequence is 15 residues long. Germline V gene sequence: CDR1 SGHNT, CDR2 YENEEA. Trimming shortened V by 5 bases and J by 0 bases, and 14 bases separated the two germline ends. The chain's CDR3 is CASSIHQGLSYEQYF. The CDR3, as DNA: TGTGCCAGCAGCATTCACCAGGGCCTCTCCTACGAGCAGTACTTC.

The V gene is TRBV15, the J gene TRBJ2-2; 12 positions match TRBD1. CDR3 length equals 16 residues. Per germline, CDR1 LNHNV and CDR2 YYDKDF (reference sequence). Trimming removed 3 bases from V and 7 bases from J; junction bases left unmatched: 6. The DNA of the CDR3 is TGTGCCACCAGCAGCCCCGGGGACAGGGGGCGCGGGGAGCTGTTTTTT. Amino acid sequence: CATSSPGDRGRGELFF.

The gene calls are TRBV6-1 and TRBJ2-7; 7 bases are a match to TRBD1. V lost 4 bases, J lost 2 bases, and 2 bases stayed unmatched. This CDR3 has 13 residues. Germline V gives CDR1 MNHNS, CDR2 SASEGT. The CDR3 here is CASSAGQAYEQYF. CDR3 nucleotide sequence: TGTGCCAGCAGTGCCGGACAGGCCTACGAGCAGTACTTC.

The chain has TRBV4-3 and TRBJ2-1; TRBD2 agrees at 7 bases. Germline-derived CDR1 and CDR2 are LGHNA and YSLEER. This CDR3 is 15 amino acids long. V lost 4 bases, J lost 8 bases, and 11 bases stayed unmatched. CDR3 DNA sequence: TGCGCCAGCAGCCCAAGCGAGGGGAGGGCCTATGAGCAGTTCTTC. As protein: CASSPSEGRAYEQFF.

This chain connects TRBV19 to TRBJ2-1, with 11 bases that match TRBD2. There are 15 residues in the CDR3. V shed 5 bases and J 3 bases; nucleotides not matched to a gene: 3. Germline CDR1 and CDR2: LNHDA and SQIVND (reference sequence). The CDR3 is CASSLLAGDYNEQFF. The DNA for the CDR3 is TGTGCCAGTAGTTTACTAGCGGGGGACTACAATGAGCAGTTCTTC. Combining the CDR3 with reference TRBV19 and TRBJ2-1 gives the whole variable domain DGGITQSPKYLFRKEGQNVTLSCEQNLNHDAMYWYRQDPGQGLRLIYYSQIVNDFQKGDIAEGYSVSREKKESFPLTVTSAQKNPTAFYLCASSLLAGDYNEQFFGPGTRLTVL.

The count of this clone is one. The rearrangement uses TRBV15 and TRBJ2-3, with a tentative D call TRBD1 (5 bases). Per the germline V gene, CDR1 is LNHNV and CDR2 is YYDKDF (reference sequence). This CDR3 region has 14 residues. Trimming removed 0 bases from V and 2 bases from J, with 6 bases in between. The CDR3 DNA reads TGTGCCACCAGCAGAGAAGGACACACAGATACGCAGTATTTT. This translates into CATSREGHTDTQYF.

This chain joins TRBV29-1 and TRBJ2-1, with a tentative D call TRBD1 (5 bases). Germline V gene data show CDR1 as SQVTM and CDR2 as ANQGSEA. V lost 4 bases and J 9 bases, leaving 7 bases between the germline ends. The CDR3 is 10 amino acids. In nucleotides, the CDR3 is TGCAGCGTTGTTAGGGGTGAGCAGTTCTTC. Protein: CSVVRGEQFF.

This sequence joins TRBV27 and TRBJ1-5; D is uncertain. The CDR3 is made up of 15 amino acids. CDR1 and CDR2 from the germline V gene are MNHEY and SMNVEV (reference sequence). Trimming took off 5 bases at V and 0 bases at J, with 11 bases between the two ends. In DNA, the CDR3 is TGTGCCAGCAGTCACCCAAGTGATAGCAATCAGCCCCAGCATTTT. Translated, it gives CASSHPSDSNQPQHF.